Described below is a single T cell receptor (beta chain) sequence and its context. This clonotype occurred many times. Its antigen is currently not known. Nothing much larger sits one base from this clone, and base qualities are not available. This was a case-control study nested in a cohort of healthcare workers in London, UK, who had nasopharyngeal swab PCR tests and blood samples taken every week. Healthcare workers were recruited during the week of the UK lockdown, between 23 and 31 March 2020, and followed weekly for up to roughly 15 weeks. The method was 5' RACE. The instrument given in TCRdb is NextSeq 500. The TCR library protocol attached unique molecular identifiers to individual cDNA molecules to correct for sequencing error and PCR bias. Sequencing covered both TCR alpha and beta chains, and within each sample the abundances of alpha and beta sequences were tightly co-correlated. As for the authors' bioinformatics: Decombinator V4 was used to perform V gene, J gene and CDR3 annotation of TCR sequences. Expanded TCRs were defined as changing significantly between any two time points under a Poisson model with p below 0.0001. TCR abundances were normalised to the total number of TCRs sequenced per sample and expressed as counts per million. VDJdb, accessed 1 November 2021, was searched for CMV, EBV and SARS-CoV-2 annotated TCRs, excluding TCRs annotated for multiple antigens. TCRdb took the public reads, trimmed them with fastp at Q25, ran MiXCR for clone calling and kept in-frame beta chains. CDR3 protein duplicates are merged, each entry listing the most common genes and DNA. TCRdb's processing, not the study's, gives the V and J calls here. The sample table holds around 60,000 distinct CDR3 sequences, of which roughly 18% were seen once. The ten biggest clones cover approximately 9% of the sample.

The data were taken from a study of early T cells in non-severe SARS-CoV-2 infection (dated by TCRdb to about 2021). About the investigation overall: TCR sequencing used bulk RNA from unsorted whole blood, so alpha and beta chains could not be paired. What the study reported, not specific to this receptor: VDJdb matching was skewed toward anti-spike CD8 responses and likely underestimated virus-specific expansions by missing private and CD4 specificities.

This clonotype was sampled from an adult who was a healthcare worker with PCR-confirmed SARS-CoV-2 infection or an uninfected control (not recorded which). The material was whole blood, obtained at baseline.

The nucleotides read TGTGCCAGTAAAAATGGGCAGGGGGCGACTGAAGCTTTCTTT. This translates into CASKNGQGATEAFF. The sequence is built from TRBV19 and TRBJ1-1; the central 8 bases match TRBD1. CDR1 is given as LNHDA and CDR2 as SQIVND, both from the germline V gene (reference sequence). Counted from cysteine to phenylalanine, this CDR3 has 14 amino acids. Solely the CDR3 DNA is kept, with 42 bases framed from the first base. Trimming takes 7 bases off V and 5 bases off J; junction bases not matched to a gene: 9.